This is a list of T cell receptor beta chains from one sample in a study of breast tumors, draining lymph nodes, adjacent tissues. TCRdb recomputed calls from the multiplex PCR reads with MiXCR, one row per CDR3 protein. The sample has approximately 140,000 distinct CDR3 sequences; 30% to 35% are singletons. The sample was axillary lymph node tissue. The receptor set was obtained from a female donor with breast cancer. Some clones in this sample may be carry-over from other donors' samples. Each CDR3 is given with its conserved first and last residue. D genes are given only for firm matches. Clone sizes are given selectively: once, few, many, or a class where the clone is expanded.

many	TRBV5-1	TRBJ2-5	17	.	CASSPRPMGLLEETQYF	TGCGCCAGCAGCCCTAGGCCAATGGGGCTTTTAGAAGAGACCCAGTACTTC
.	TRBV5-1	TRBJ1-1	14	.	CATTPGDGDTEAFF	TGCGCCACCACTCCTGGGGACGGAGACACTGAAGCTTTCTTT
few	TRBV3-1	TRBJ1-1	15	TRBD1	CASSQRQGGNTEAFF	TGTGCCAGCAGCCAACGACAGGGTGGGAACACTGAAGCTTTCTTT
many	TRBV6-2/TRBV6-3	TRBJ1-6	16	TRBD1	CASSYGDRGLNSPLHF	TGTGCCAGCAGTTACGGGGACAGGGGGCTAAATTCACCCCTCCACTTT
many	TRBV20-1	TRBJ2-5	11	.	CSASKEETQYF	TGCAGTGCGTCGAAAGAAGAGACCCAGTACTTC
many	TRBV30	TRBJ2-6	14	.	CAWTRDPGANVLTF	TGTGCCTGGACTAGAGATCCTGGGGCCAACGTCCTGACTTTC
many	TRBV2	TRBJ2-1	11	TRBD1	CARSTGDEQFF	TGTGCCAGGTCGACAGGGGATGAGCAGTTCTTC
.	TRBV30	TRBJ2-7	11	.	CAWSATYEQYF	TGTGCCTGGAGTGCCACCTACGAGCAGTACTTC
many	TRBV5-4	TRBJ1-2	15	TRBD1	CASSLAPGQGILDTF	TGTGCCAGCAGCTTGGCTCCGGGACAGGGGATTTTGGACACCTTC
few	TRBV20-1	TRBJ1-1	15	.	CSAWRTGTKNTEAFF	TGCAGTGCCTGGCGAACCGGGACAAAGAACACTGAAGCTTTCTTT
.	TRBV19	TRBJ2-5	16	.	CASSTRDTIHAETQYF	TGTGCCAGTAGTACCCGGGACACGATACACGCGGAGACCCAGTACTTC
many	TRBV9	TRBJ1-6	13	.	CASSVVSNSPLHF	TGTGCCAGCAGCGTAGTGTCAAATTCACCCCTCCACTTT
many	TRBV5-1	TRBJ2-3	13	.	CASSPRGADTQYF	TGCGCCAGCAGCCCCCGGGGCGCAGATACGCAGTATTTT
many	TRBV18	TRBJ2-3	16	.	CASSPQRLGAGDTQYF	TGTGCCAGCTCACCACAAAGGCTGGGGGCAGGGGATACGCAGTATTTT
.	TRBV7-2	TRBJ2-1	19	TRBD2	CASSTPGLEVQPSYNEQFF	TGTGCCAGCAGCACACCGGGACTAGAGGTACAACCCTCCTACAATGAGCAGTTCTTC
few	TRBV5-1	TRBJ1-1	14	TRBD1	CASSGQGANTEAFF	TGCGCCAGCAGTGGACAGGGGGCGAACACTGAAGCTTTCTTT
once	TRBV2	TRBJ2-7	13	.	CASLRATASEQYF	TGTGCCAGCCTACGGGCTACAGCAAGCGAGCAGTACTTC
many	TRBV20-1	TRBJ1-2	11	.	CSARDPYGYTF	TGCAGTGCTAGAGATCCCTATGGCTACACCTTC
many	TRBV6-6	TRBJ2-1	11	.	CASRAYNEQFF	TGTGCCAGCAGAGCCTACAATGAGCAGTTCTTC
many	TRBV20-1	TRBJ1-6	15	.	CSASPVRVGDSPLHF	TGCAGTGCTTCGCCCGTTAGGGTTGGTGATTCACCCCTCCACTTT
many	TRBV4-2	TRBJ1-2	16	.	CASSQAEGGVNYGYTF	TGTGCCAGCAGCCAAGCCGAGGGGGGCGTGAACTATGGCTACACCTTC
once	TRBV7-9	TRBJ2-3	15	TRBD1	CASFDTGGNTDTQYF	TGTGCCAGCTTCGACACAGGGGGAAACACAGATACGCAGTATTTT
.	TRBV7-9	TRBJ2-5	14	.	CASSRPDRQETQYF	TGTGCCAGCAGCCGTCCGGACAGACAAGAGACCCAGTACTTC
many	TRBV30	TRBJ2-2	12	.	CAWSSGTGELFF	TGTGCCTGGAGCAGCGGCACCGGGGAGCTGTTTTTT
.	TRBV7-3	TRBJ2-5	14	TRBD2	CASSSAGAGETQYF	TGTGCCAGCAGCTCAGCGGGGGCCGGGGAGACCCAGTACTTC
many	TRBV24-1	TRBJ1-5	12	TRBD1	CATQGEFQPQHF	TGTGCCACCCAGGGGGAGTTCCAGCCCCAGCATTTT
many	TRBV10-3	TRBJ1-2	14	TRBD1	CAISEGQGVSGYTF	TGTGCCATCAGTGAGGGACAGGGGGTAAGCGGCTACACCTTC
many	TRBV5-6	TRBJ2-7	18	TRBD1	CASSLLASAGQGILGQYF	TGTGCCAGCAGCTTGCTGGCTTCCGCGGGACAGGGAATTCTCGGGCAGTACTTC
.	TRBV15	TRBJ2-2	15	TRBD1	CATSTRDRGTGELFF	TGTGCCACCAGCACGAGGGACAGGGGCACCGGGGAGCTGTTTTTT
many	TRBV6-1	TRBJ1-2	15	TRBD1	CASSGSGTANYGYTF	TGTGCCAGCAGTGGGTCCGGGACAGCCAACTATGGCTACACCTTC
many	TRBV20-1	TRBJ2-2	14	TRBD2	CSAPGGRNTGELFF	TGCAGTGCTCCGGGGGGGCGAAACACCGGGGAGCTGTTTTTT
many	TRBV6-2/TRBV6-3	TRBJ2-5	17	TRBD2	CASSYGLLAGGRETQYF	TGTGCCAGCAGTTACGGTCTACTAGCGGGGGGGCGAGAGACCCAGTACTTC
many	TRBV7-7	TRBJ2-5	18	.	CASSLIVSGAGAQETQYF	TGTGCTAGCAGCTTAATCGTATCTGGGGCGGGGGCCCAAGAGACCCAGTACTTC
many	TRBV2	TRBJ2-1	14	.	CASSAETRAHGEFF	TGTGCCAGCAGTGCCGAAACCAGGGCCCATGGGGAGTTCTTC
many	TRBV5-1	TRBJ2-1	14	.	CASSLDRAGDEQFF	TGCGCCAGCAGCTTGGACAGGGCGGGCGATGAGCAGTTCTTC
many	TRBV3-1	TRBJ2-3	18	.	CASSQDLGLALFTDTQYF	TGTGCCAGCAGCCAAGATCTGGGGTTGGCACTTTTCACAGATACGCAGTATTTT
.	TRBV5-1	TRBJ1-3	16	.	CASSLAPEGSGNTIYF	TGCGCCAGCAGCTTGGCCCCAGAGGGCTCTGGAAACACCATATATTTT
.	TRBV18	TRBJ2-3	16	.	CASSRAVTAGTDTQYF	TGTGCCAGCTCTAGAGCGGTGACTGCGGGCACAGATACGCAGTATTTT
.	TRBV6-1	TRBJ2-5	14	.	CASSQRHPRETQYF	TGTGCCAGCAGTCAACGGCACCCCAGGGAGACCCAGTACTTC
many	TRBV7-9	TRBJ1-2	14	.	CASSSRGDSYGYTF	TGTGCCAGCAGCTCCAGGGGCGACAGCTATGGCTACACCTTC
many	TRBV5-8	TRBJ1-2	14	.	CASSGDDRPGGYTF	TGTGCCAGCAGTGGAGACGACAGGCCTGGTGGCTACACCTTC